The source of this T cell receptor beta chain is a study of T-cell memory formation after mild COVID-19. Study-level points and caveats: Cross-reactive memory apparently joined, as some responding clones appeared in pre-infection memory.

The sample holds a few counts of this clonotype. Its antigen is not identified. Amplification by 5'RACE using constant-segment primers produced TCR alpha and TCR beta cDNA libraries that carried sample barcodes and UMIs. Using its own MiXCR run on the 5' RACE reads, TCRdb lists one record per CDR3 protein. Here the sample spans some 450,000 distinct CDR3 sequences, approximately 18% being singletons. Trimming took 0 bases from V and 0 from J, leaving 9 bases between them. Germline V gene lookup returns CDR1 LGHNA and CDR2 YSLEER. CDR3 length: 16 amino acids. The TCR comes from a man aged 18 to 35 who had mild COVID-19 (a few samples of this study predate the infection). Cell type and time point are not known. V gene TRBV4-3 combines with J gene TRBJ1-3; no firm D call. The sample comprised PBMCs or a T cell subset sorted from them (not recorded which). In DNA form, the CDR3 reads TGCGCCAGCAGCCAAGAGGTGGGAATCTCTGGAAACACCATATATTTT. Translated, it gives CASSQEVGISGNTIYF.